The clone carrying this T cell receptor beta chain occurred once. A read error is possible here, since a much larger clone lies one base away. This sample was included in a study of read filtering for tumor transcriptome and immune sequencing. Study summary: Revised staging placed 8 or 9 patients in R-ISS I, 15 to 20 in II, 6 or 7 in III. Whole-transcriptome libraries were prepared after DNase treatment.

From 350 to 500 ng of RNA, a library with molecular barcoded alpha/delta and beta/gamma adaptors was made. TCRdb itself ran the reads through MiXCR, one entry per CDR3 protein. The repertoire holds fewer than 90,000 distinct CDR3 sequences, with around 12% as singletons. The germline V gene has CDR1 SEHNR and CDR2 FQNEAQ (reference sequence). The CDR3 extends over 14 amino acids. Trimming left V 7 bases short and J 2 bases short, with 15 bases between. The sequence was obtained from a donor aged 40 or over with multiple myeloma. V usage is TRBV7-9 and J usage is TRBJ2-7; possibly TRBD2 for D (6 bases). The sample comprised a population of CD138-negative cells sorted from bone marrow. The CDR3 reads CASITGLPPYEQYF. CDR3 bases: TGTGCCAGCATCACAGGACTACCTCCCTACGAGCAGTACTTC.